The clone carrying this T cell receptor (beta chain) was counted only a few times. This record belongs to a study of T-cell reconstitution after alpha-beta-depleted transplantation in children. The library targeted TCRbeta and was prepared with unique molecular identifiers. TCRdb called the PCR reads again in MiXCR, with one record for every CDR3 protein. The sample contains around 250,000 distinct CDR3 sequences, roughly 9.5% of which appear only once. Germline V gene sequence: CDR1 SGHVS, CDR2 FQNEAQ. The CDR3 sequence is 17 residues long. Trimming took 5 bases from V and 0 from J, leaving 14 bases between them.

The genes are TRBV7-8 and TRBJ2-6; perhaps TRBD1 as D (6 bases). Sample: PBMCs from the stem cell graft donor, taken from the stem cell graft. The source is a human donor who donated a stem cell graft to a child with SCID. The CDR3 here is CASSTQDRRSGANVLTF. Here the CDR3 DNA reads TGTGCCAGCAGCACGCAGGACAGACGCTCTGGGGCCAACGTCCTGACTTTC. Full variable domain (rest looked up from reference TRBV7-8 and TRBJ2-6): GAGVSQSPRYKVAKRGQDVALRCDPISGHVSLFWYQQALGQGPEFLTYFQNEAQLDKSGLPSDRFFAERPEGSVSTLKIQRTQQEDSAVYLCASSTQDRRSGANVLTFGAGSRLTVL.